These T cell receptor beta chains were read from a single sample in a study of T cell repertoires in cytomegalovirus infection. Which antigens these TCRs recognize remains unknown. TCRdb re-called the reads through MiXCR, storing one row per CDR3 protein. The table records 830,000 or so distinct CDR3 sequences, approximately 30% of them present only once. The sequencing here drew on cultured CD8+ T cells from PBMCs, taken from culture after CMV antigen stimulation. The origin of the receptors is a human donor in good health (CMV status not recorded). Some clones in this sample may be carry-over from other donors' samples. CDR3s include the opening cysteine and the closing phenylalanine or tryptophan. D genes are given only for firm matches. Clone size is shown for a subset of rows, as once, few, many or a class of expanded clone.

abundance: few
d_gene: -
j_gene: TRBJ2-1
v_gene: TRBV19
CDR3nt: TGTGCCAGTAGTATCGGTGGACACTACAATGAGCAGTTCTTC
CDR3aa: CASSIGGHYNEQFF

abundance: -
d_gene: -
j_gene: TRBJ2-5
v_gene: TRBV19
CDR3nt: TGTGCCAGTAGTATAGGAGGGGGTCAGCTAGAGACCCAGTACTTC
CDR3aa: CASSIGGGQLETQYF

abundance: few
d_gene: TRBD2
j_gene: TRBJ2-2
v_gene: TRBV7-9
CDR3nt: TGTGCCAGCAGCACGGGACTAGCGGGGGGCGACACCGGGGAGCTGTTTTTT
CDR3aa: CASSTGLAGGDTGELFF

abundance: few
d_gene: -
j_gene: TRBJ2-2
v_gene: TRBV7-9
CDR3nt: TGTGCCAGCAGCTCCTGGCCCTCGGGGGACTACACCGGGGAGCTGTTTTTT
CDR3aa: CASSSWPSGDYTGELFF

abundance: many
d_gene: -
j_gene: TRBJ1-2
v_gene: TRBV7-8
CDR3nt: TGTGCCAGCAGGCCGGGGGGGACACCCTATGGCTACACCTTC
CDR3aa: CASRPGGTPYGYTF

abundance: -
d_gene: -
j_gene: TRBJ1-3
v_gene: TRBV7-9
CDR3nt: TGTGCCAGCAGCCAACCACGGTACTCTGGAAACACCATATATTTT
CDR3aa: CASSQPRYSGNTIYF

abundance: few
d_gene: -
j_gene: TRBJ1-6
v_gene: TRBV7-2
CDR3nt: TGTGCCAGCAGCTTAGAGGGCCGACAGTTAAGCTCCTATAATTCACCCCTCCACTTT
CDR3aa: CASSLEGRQLSSYNSPLHF

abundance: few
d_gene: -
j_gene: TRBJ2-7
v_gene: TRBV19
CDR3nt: TGTGCCAGTAGTACACGCACAATCATACCGACAGTGCCAACCTACGAGCAGTACTTC
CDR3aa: CASSTRTIIPTVPTYEQYF

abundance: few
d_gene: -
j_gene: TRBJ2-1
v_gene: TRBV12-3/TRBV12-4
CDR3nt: TGTGCCAGCCTGCGCTACAATGAGCAGTTCTTC
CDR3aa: CASLRYNEQFF

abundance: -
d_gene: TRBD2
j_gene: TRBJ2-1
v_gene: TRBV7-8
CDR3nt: TGTGCCAGCAGCTCTTGGACTAGCGGGGGGGCCAAGGATGAGCAGTTCTTC
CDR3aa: CASSSWTSGGAKDEQFF

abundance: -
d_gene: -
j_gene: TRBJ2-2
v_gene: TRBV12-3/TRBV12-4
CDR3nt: TGTGCCAGCAGTTTACTGCCGGGGGCAACCGGGGAGCTGTTTTTT
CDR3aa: CASSLLPGATGELFF

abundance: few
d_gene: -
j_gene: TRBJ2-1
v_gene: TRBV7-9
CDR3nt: TGTGCCAGCAGCTACAAGCAGGCCCTCGACAATGAGCAGTTCTTC
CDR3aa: CASSYKQALDNEQFF

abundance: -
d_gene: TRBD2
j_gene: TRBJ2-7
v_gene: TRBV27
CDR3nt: TGTGCCAGCAGTTGGGTAGCGGGGGGCCCCGTGTACTACGAGCAGTACTTC
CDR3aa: CASSWVAGGPVYYEQYF

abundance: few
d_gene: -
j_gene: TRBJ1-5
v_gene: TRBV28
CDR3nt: TGTGCCAGCGCCCTGCGAGGGACTAATCAGCCCCAGCATTTT
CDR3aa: CASALRGTNQPQHF

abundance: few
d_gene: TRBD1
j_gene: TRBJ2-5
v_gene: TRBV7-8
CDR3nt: TGTGCCAGCAGCTCGGACAGGGGTCCGGAGACCCAGTACTTC
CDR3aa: CASSSDRGPETQYF

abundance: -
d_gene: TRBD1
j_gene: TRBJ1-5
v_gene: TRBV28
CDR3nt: TGTGCCAGCAGCCGTATTGGACAGGCTAACAATCAGCCCCAGCATTTT
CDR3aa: CASSRIGQANNQPQHF